This entry is about one T cell receptor beta chain. Its antigen is not known. These data are taken from a study of CXCR3-negative and CXCR3-positive naive CD8 T cells. Study-wide points: The TRB CDR3s that CXCR3-positive naive cells carried were more hydrophobic than those of CXCR3-negative naive cells. The TRBV-TRBJ usage of naive CXCR3-negative and CXCR3-positive cells was similar, but that of memory cells differed.

Every individual CD8+ T cell subset underwent sorting in triplicate at 250,000 to 300,000 cells apiece. The length of the CDR3 is 16 residues. The V gene's germline CDR1 is SGHDN and CDR2 FVKESK. It was by 5' RACE with UMI labels that the TRB cDNA libraries were prepared. TCRdb re-called the 5' RACE reads and catalogs CDR3 proteins one per entry, DNA excluded. The sample yields around 160,000 distinct CDR3 sequences, of which the top ten take up around 0.28%. Sequenced sample: naive CXCR3+ CD8+ T cells from blood. Indicated subset: CD45RO-CCR7+CD27+CD95- naive CD8+ T cells expressing CXCR3 (TNR3+). The TCR comes from a human donor in good health. Some clones in this sample may be carry-over from other donors' samples. This chain connects TRBV14 to TRBJ2-7; TCRdb lists TRBD1, though no DNA is available to test this call. CDR3 amino acids: CASSQSGGLAQDEQYF.